Each of the 31 T cell receptor beta chains below was sequenced from the same sample in a study of T cell responses to AZD1222 COVID-19 vaccine. The data were produced by immunoSEQ multiplex PCR, yet TCRdb's version contains in-frame clones alone and is incomplete. Here the sample spans some 86,000 clones, 65% to 85% being singletons. Sequencing used peripheral blood, obtained on day 0 of AZD1222 vaccination. These receptors originate from an adult in good health.

This clone was recorded only once. J is TRBJ2-7 and V is TRBV3-1 (or the pseudogene TRBV3-2); 10 bases fit TRBD1. Looked up from germline, CDR1 is LGHDT and CDR2 is YNNKEL (reference sequence). This CDR3 has 15 amino acids. V was pared by 1 base and J by 5 bases, with 5 bases of the junction left unmatched. The CDR3 nucleotides read TGTGCCAGCAGCCAAGGTGGGACAGGGGCCCACGAGCAGTACTTC. This encodes CASSQGGTGAHEQYF.

This clone was observed once. The chain links TRBV14 to TRBJ1-1, with D possibly being TRBD1 (6 bases). CDR3 length equals 16 residues. Germline V gives CDR1 SGHDN, CDR2 FVKESK. Trimming cost V 4 bases and J 1 base, with 16 bases left between them. Written as DNA, the CDR3 is TGTGCCAGCAGCCGGGGGGCTGGGGGAGCGAACACTGAAGCTTTCTTT. Its protein product is CASSRGAGGANTEAFF.

V is TRBV5-1 and J is TRBJ2-1; D might be TRBD2 (5 bases). Germline lookup yields CDR1 SGHRS and CDR2 YFSETQ. Trimming pared 3 bases from V and 2 bases from J, leaving 12 bases between. This CDR3 spans 15 amino acids. Here the CDR3 DNA reads TGCGCCAGCAGCTCCGTGGCGGGCGCCTACAATGAGCAGTTCTTC. As protein: CASSSVAGAYNEQFF.

The genes are TRBV11-2 and TRBJ2-1, with 12 bases fitting TRBD2. The V gene's germline CDR1 is SGHAT and CDR2 FQNNGV. V lost 5 bases to trimming and J lost 7 bases; unmatched junction nucleotides: 15. The CDR3 has 18 residues. The CDR3 region is CASSPRLTSGGVGNEQFF. The CDR3 nucleotides read TGTGCCAGCAGCCCCCGTCTGACTAGCGGGGGAGTTGGGAATGAGCAGTTCTTC.

The rearrangement uses TRBV27 and TRBJ1-5; 8 bases fit TRBD1. The CDR3 sequence is 15 residues long. With 5 bases clipped from V and 4 bases from J, the junction kept 7 bases outside the gene matches. The germline gives CDR1 MNHEY, CDR2 SMNVEV (reference sequence). DNA of the CDR3: TGTGCCAGCAGTCAAGGACAGGGAGCAAATCAGCCCCAGCATTTT. Amino acids: CASSQGQGANQPQHF.

This clone was recorded a few times. This sequence joins TRBV7-2 and TRBJ1-1, with 12 bases matching TRBD1. The CDR3 consists of 14 residues. Trimming cost V 2 bases and J 9 bases; bases outside gene matches: 4. Germline V CDR1 and CDR2: SGHTA, FQGNSA. The CDR3 reads CASSLTGTGGKAFF. The CDR3 DNA sequence: TGTGCCAGCAGCTTAACCGGGACAGGGGGCAAAGCTTTCTTT.

The chain carries TRBV5-1 and TRBJ2-7, with TRBD2 matching over 8 bases. CDR3 length: 13 amino acids. Germline V gene lookup returns CDR1 SGHRS and CDR2 YFSETQ. V lost 4 bases and J lost 7; bases outside the gene matches: 7. DNA for the CDR3: TGCGCCAGCAGCAGCGGGGGCGTTGGGGAGCAGTACTTC. Amino acids: CASSSGGVGEQYF.

The chain combines TRBV7-9 with TRBJ1-4; D not certain. CDR3 size: 16 residues. Germline V gene lookup returns CDR1 SEHNR and CDR2 FQNEAQ (reference sequence). V shed 4 bases and J shed 5 bases, with 17 bases lying between them. CDR3 amino acids: CASSSTLGRLNEKLFF. For the CDR3, the DNA is TGTGCCAGCAGCTCTACCCTAGGGAGGTTGAATGAAAAACTGTTTTTT.

This clone has just a few counts. The chain uses TRBV12-3 or TRBV12-4 and TRBJ1-3; D remains ambiguous. V was clipped by 3 bases and J by 0 bases, with 3 bases between them. The CDR3 totals 13 residues. CDR3 nucleotides: TGTGCCAGCAGTTTCAACTCTGGAAACACCATATATTTT. It yields the protein CASSFNSGNTIYF.

J is TRBJ1-5 and V is TRBV28, with 7 bases aligning to TRBD1. Per the germline V gene, CDR1 is MDHEN and CDR2 is SYDVKM. The CDR3 contains 14 residues. V dropped 6 bases and J dropped 2; count of bases not matched to a gene: 4. The CDR3 DNA follows: TGTGCCAGCAGATGGGACAGAGGCAATCAGCCCCAGCATTTT. Its protein product is CASRWDRGNQPQHF.

The CDR3 bases are TGCAGCGTTGAAAGGGGGGATGGCTACACCTTC. Translating it yields CSVERGDGYTF. The gene calls are TRBV29-1 and TRBJ1-2, with D possibly being TRBD1 (6 bases). Trimming left V 2 bases short and J 6 bases short, with 7 bases between. The CDR3 contains 11 residues. Germline V gene sequence: CDR1 SQVTM, CDR2 ANQGSEA.

The chain links TRBV19 to TRBJ2-2; D call uncertain. The CDR3 consists of 16 residues. Germline values: CDR1 LNHDA, CDR2 SQIVND (reference sequence). The V end lost 0 bases, the J end lost 7 bases, and 15 bases lay between the germline ends. CDR3 coding DNA: TGTGCCAGTAGTATAGATCCGGCTAGTGGCGGCGGGGAGCTGTTTTTT. It codes for CASSIDPASGGGELFF.

V gene TRBV7-9 combines with J gene TRBJ1-1; TRBD1 matches 9 bases. CDR1 and CDR2 (germline): SEHNR, FQNEAQ (reference sequence). V gave up 6 bases and J gave up 3 bases; unmatched junction bases: 11. CDR3 size: 16 residues. CDR3 amino acids: CASSQGQGITDTEAFF. CDR3 coding DNA: TGTGCCAGCAGTCAAGGACAGGGGATCACGGACACTGAAGCTTTCTTT.

The chain employs TRBV5-1 and TRBJ1-3; D uncertain. Germline assignment: CDR1 SGHRS and CDR2 YFSETQ. V was shortened by 4 bases and J by 2 bases, with 13 bases between the two germline ends. There are 15 residues in the CDR3. Here the CDR3 reads CASSEWGDPGNTIYF. CDR3 in DNA: TGCGCCAGCAGCGAATGGGGAGATCCTGGAAACACCATATATTTT.

The chain employs TRBV5-5 and TRBJ1-4; no definite D call. This CDR3 is 14 amino acids long. The germline gives CDR1 SGHKS, CDR2 YYEKEE (reference sequence). V lost 4 bases and J lost 7, with 14 bases in between. The CDR3 here is CASSLGSVVEKLFF. The DNA of the CDR3 is TGTGCCAGCAGCCTAGGAAGCGTGGTTGAAAAACTGTTTTTT.

The chain is built from TRBV30 and TRBJ1-6, with 7 bases identical to TRBD1. Unmatched junction bases numbered 6, after V lost 0 bases and J lost 7 bases. CDR3 length equals 15 residues. In germline, CDR1 is GTSNPN, CDR2 SVGIG (reference sequence). In DNA form, the CDR3 reads TGTGCCTGGAGTGTATCGGCAGGGGGAAATTCACCCCTCCACTTT. Amino acids: CAWSVSAGGNSPLHF.

The rearrangement links TRBV28 to TRBJ2-3; maybe TRBD1 (5 bases). With 6 bases removed from V and 1 base from J, the gap between germline ends came to 8 bases. The CDR3 contains 13 residues. Per the germline V gene, CDR1 is MDHEN and CDR2 is SYDVKM. In DNA form, the CDR3 reads TGTGCCAGCAGGGGCAGGGGCACAGATACGCAGTATTTT. It is translated as CASRGRGTDTQYF. Full variable domain (rest looked up from reference TRBV28 and TRBJ2-3): DVKVTQSSRYLVKRTGEKVFLECVQDMDHENMFWYRQDPGLGLRLIYFSYDVKMKEKGDIPEGYSVSREKKERFSLILESASTNQTSMYLCASRGRGTDTQYFGPGTRLTVL.

V gene TRBV5-1 combines with J gene TRBJ1-2, with no clear D. Germline V CDR1 and CDR2: SGHRS, YFSETQ. CDR3 length equals 14 residues. V was trimmed by 0 bases and J by 2 bases, leaving 8 bases between them. CDR3 DNA sequence: TGCGCCAGCAGCTTGGGGACTCTAAACTATGGCTACACCTTC. This codes for CASSLGTLNYGYTF.

V usage is TRBV25-1 and J usage is TRBJ2-1; 8 nucleotides agree with TRBD2. This CDR3 region has 14 residues. The germline CDR1 and CDR2 sequences are MGHDK and SYGVNS. V was pared by 3 bases and J by 3 bases, with 1 base of the junction left unmatched. The CDR3 DNA sequence: TGTGCCAGCAGTGAGAGCGGGAGCTACAATGAGCAGTTCTTC. It codes for CASSESGSYNEQFF.

This sequence joins TRBV19 and TRBJ1-1; 7 positions agree with TRBD1. J was trimmed by 0 bases and V by 4 bases; bases with no gene match: 5. CDR3 length equals 15 residues. Germline loops: CDR1 LNHDA, CDR2 SQIVND (reference sequence). This CDR3 reads CASSRDSPLNTEAFF. In nucleotides, the CDR3 is TGTGCCAGTAGTAGGGACAGCCCTTTGAACACTGAAGCTTTCTTT.

The V and J genes are TRBV5-5 and TRBJ1-5; tentatively, D is TRBD1 (5 bases). The CDR3 contains 13 residues. The V gene lost 4 bases and the J gene lost 2 bases, with 7 bases spanning the gap. Germline CDR1 is SGHKS and CDR2 is YYEKEE (reference sequence). Here the CDR3 reads CASSPGGNQPQHF. The CDR3 DNA sequence: TGTGCCAGCAGCCCGGGGGGCAATCAGCCCCAGCATTTT.

This rearrangement joins TRBV5-1 to TRBJ2-1, with 8 positions matching TRBD2. Germline V lookup: CDR1 SGHRS, CDR2 YFSETQ. Trimming took 5 bases from V and 5 from J; bases not matched to a gene: 6. There are 14 residues in the CDR3. CDR3 nucleotide sequence: TGCGCCAGCAGAGTGAGCGGGGGCCACAATGAGCAGTTCTTC. The encoded protein is CASRVSGGHNEQFF.

The chain employs TRBV2 and TRBJ1-5; D possibly corresponds to TRBD1 (5 bases). Per the germline V gene, CDR1 is SNHLY and CDR2 is FYNNEI. The CDR3 contains 15 residues. V was trimmed by 4 bases and J by 2 bases, leaving 12 bases between them. The CDR3 coding sequence is TGTGCCAGCAGTGTTCGCGGGGGAGGCAATCAGCCCCAGCATTTT. Its protein is CASSVRGGGNQPQHF.

This clone has only a few counts. The chain combines TRBV7-2 with TRBJ2-7; weak D call: TRBD1 (6 bases). Germline loops: CDR1 SGHTA, CDR2 FQGNSA. The CDR3 is made up of 15 amino acids. V was cut by 0 bases and J by 3 bases, with 12 bases left in between. CDR3 residues: CASSLAIQGLYEQYF. The DNA of the CDR3 is TGTGCCAGCAGCTTAGCCATACAGGGTCTCTACGAGCAGTACTTC.

This clone has only a few counts. The chain recombines TRBV4-2 with TRBJ1-4; D perhaps matches TRBD1 (5 bases). Trimming took off 0 bases at V and 15 bases at J, with 11 bases between the two ends. The CDR3 runs 12 residues. Germline CDR1 reads LGHNA; CDR2 reads YNFKEQ. The CDR3 sequence: CASSQEGTYLFF. CDR3 bases: TGTGCCAGCAGCCAAGAAGGGACTTACTTGTTTTTT.

The V and J genes are TRBV7-9 and TRBJ1-1, with TRBD1 matching over 7 bases. CDR3 length: 16 residues. CDR1 is SEHNR, CDR2 FQNEAQ, per germline (reference sequence). After removal of 1 base from V and 0 bases from J, the junction contained 5 bases not matched to a gene. DNA for the CDR3: TGTGCCAGCAGCTTAGGACAGGGCGGTATGAACACTGAAGCTTTCTTT. This translates into CASSLGQGGMNTEAFF.

This sequence joins TRBV10-1 and TRBJ2-1; TRBD2 matches 8 bases. Germline assignment: CDR1 WNHNN and CDR2 SYGVQD (reference sequence). With 4 bases clipped from V and 1 base from J, the junction kept 6 bases outside the gene matches. The CDR3 loop spans 16 amino acids. The CDR3 loop is CASSVAGGGSYNEQFF. CDR3 bases: TGCGCCAGCAGTGTTGCGGGAGGAGGATCCTACAATGAGCAGTTCTTC.

This sequence joins TRBV3-1 (or the pseudogene TRBV3-2) and TRBJ1-1; the D gene is possibly TRBD1 (5 bases). This CDR3 contains 15 residues. Germline V CDR1 and CDR2: LGHDT, YNNKEL (reference sequence). The germline V and J ends were trimmed by 0 bases and 4 bases, with 12 bases remaining between them. Written as DNA, the CDR3 is TGTGCCAGCAGCCAAGATTTTTCAGGGAGCACTGAAGCTTTCTTT. Its protein is CASSQDFSGSTEAFF.

J is TRBJ1-1 and V is TRBV7-9; 8 positions agree with TRBD1. Per the germline V gene, CDR1 is SEHNR and CDR2 is FQNEAQ (reference sequence). Trimming took 5 bases from V and 1 from J; bases not matched to a gene: 12. This CDR3 spans 17 amino acids. DNA of the CDR3: TGTGCCAGCAGCCGACAGGGGATTAGAGTGGGGAACACTGAAGCTTTCTTT. It codes for CASSRQGIRVGNTEAFF.

V is TRBV28 and J is TRBJ2-7; D not resolved. Germline CDR1 MDHEN, CDR2 SYDVKM. CDR3 length: 12 residues. Deletions cut 2 bases from V and 2 bases from J, with 4 bases between. The DNA of the CDR3 is TGTGCCAGCAGTTTAGACGCCTACGAGCAGTACTTC. Residues: CASSLDAYEQYF.

This chain joins TRBV2 and TRBJ1-1, with D possibly TRBD1 on 6 matching bases. The CDR3 sequence is 13 residues long. CDR1 is SNHLY, CDR2 FYNNEI, per germline. Trimming took 8 bases from V and 1 from J, leaving 11 bases between them. The CDR3 loop reads CASRRQANTEAFF. CDR3 nucleotides: TGTGCCAGCCGGAGACAGGCGAACACTGAAGCTTTCTTT.